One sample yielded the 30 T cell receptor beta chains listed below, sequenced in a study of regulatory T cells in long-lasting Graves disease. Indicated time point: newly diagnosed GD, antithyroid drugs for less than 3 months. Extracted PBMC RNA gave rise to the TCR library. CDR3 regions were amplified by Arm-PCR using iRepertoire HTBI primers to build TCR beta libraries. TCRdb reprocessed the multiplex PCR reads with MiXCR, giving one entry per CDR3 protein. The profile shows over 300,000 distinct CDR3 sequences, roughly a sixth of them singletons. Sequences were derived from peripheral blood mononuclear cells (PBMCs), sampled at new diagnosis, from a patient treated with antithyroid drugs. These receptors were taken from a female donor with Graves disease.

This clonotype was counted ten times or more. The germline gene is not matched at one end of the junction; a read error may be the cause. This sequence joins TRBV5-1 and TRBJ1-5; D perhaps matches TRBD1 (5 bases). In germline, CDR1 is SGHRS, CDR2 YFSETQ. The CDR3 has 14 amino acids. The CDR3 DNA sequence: TGTGCCAGCAGCTTCGGGACTTTCAATCAGCCCCAGCATTTT. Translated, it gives CASSFGTFNQPQHF.

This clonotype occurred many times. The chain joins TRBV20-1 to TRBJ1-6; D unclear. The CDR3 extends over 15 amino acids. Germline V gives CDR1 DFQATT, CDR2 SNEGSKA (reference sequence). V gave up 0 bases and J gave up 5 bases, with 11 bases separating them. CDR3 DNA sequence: TGCAGTGCTAGAGATCGGCGGAAAAATAATTCACCCCTCCACTTT. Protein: CSARDRRKNNSPLHF.

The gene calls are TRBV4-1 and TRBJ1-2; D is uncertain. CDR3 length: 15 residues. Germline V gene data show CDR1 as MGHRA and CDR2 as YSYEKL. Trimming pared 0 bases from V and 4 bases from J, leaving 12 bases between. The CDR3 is CASSQEETVVYGYTF. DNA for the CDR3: TGCGCCAGCAGCCAAGAGGAGACCGTGGTCTATGGCTACACCTTC.

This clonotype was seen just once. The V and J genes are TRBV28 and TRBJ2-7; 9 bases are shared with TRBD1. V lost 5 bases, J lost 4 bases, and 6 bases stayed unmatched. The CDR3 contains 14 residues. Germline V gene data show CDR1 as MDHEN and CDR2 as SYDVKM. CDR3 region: CASSAGTGRYEQYF. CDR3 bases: TGTGCCAGCAGTGCCGGGACAGGGAGGTACGAGCAGTACTTC.

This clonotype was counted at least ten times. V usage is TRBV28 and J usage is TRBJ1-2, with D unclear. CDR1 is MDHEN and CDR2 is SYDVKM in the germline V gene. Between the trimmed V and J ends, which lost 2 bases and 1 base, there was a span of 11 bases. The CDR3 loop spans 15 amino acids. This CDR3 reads CASSLGRVGNYGYTF. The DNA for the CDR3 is TGTGCCAGCAGTTTAGGACGAGTGGGTAACTATGGCTACACCTTC.

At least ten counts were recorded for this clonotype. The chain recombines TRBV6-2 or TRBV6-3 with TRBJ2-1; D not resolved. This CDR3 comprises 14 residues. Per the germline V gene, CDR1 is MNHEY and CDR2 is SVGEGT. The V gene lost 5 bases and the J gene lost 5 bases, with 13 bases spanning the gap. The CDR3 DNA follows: TGTGCCAGCAGTCTCCCATCTACAAACAATGAGCAGTTCTTC. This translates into CASSLPSTNNEQFF.

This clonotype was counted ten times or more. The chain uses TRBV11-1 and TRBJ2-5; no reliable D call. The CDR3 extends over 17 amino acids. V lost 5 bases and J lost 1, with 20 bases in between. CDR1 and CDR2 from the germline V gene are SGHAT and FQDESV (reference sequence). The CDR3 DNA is TGTGCCAGCAGCCCCAACCGAGACTCCTTCCCCCAAGAGACCCAGTACTTC. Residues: CASSPNRDSFPQETQYF.

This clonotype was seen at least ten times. In DNA, the CDR3 is TGCGCCAGCAGCCAATTGGAGGATGAGCAGTTCTTC. Its translation is CASSQLEDEQFF. V usage is TRBV4-1 and J usage is TRBJ2-1; D may be TRBD2 (5 bases). Per germline, CDR1 MGHRA and CDR2 YSYEKL. The CDR3 length is 12 residues. Trimming removed 2 bases from V and 8 bases from J, with 7 bases in between.

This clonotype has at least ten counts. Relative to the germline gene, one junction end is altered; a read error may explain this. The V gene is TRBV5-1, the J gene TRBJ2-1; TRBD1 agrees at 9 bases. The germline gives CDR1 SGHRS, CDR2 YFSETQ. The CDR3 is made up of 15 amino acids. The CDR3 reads CASSFGQGSYNEQFF. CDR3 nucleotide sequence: TGTGCCAGCAGTTTCGGACAGGGGAGCTACAATGAGCAGTTCTTC.

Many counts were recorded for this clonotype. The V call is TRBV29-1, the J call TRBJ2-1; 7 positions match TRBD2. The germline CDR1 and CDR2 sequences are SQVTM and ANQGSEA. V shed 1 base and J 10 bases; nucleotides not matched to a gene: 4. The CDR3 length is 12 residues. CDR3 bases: TGCAGCGTTGAAGGGGGAGGGTTAGAGCAGTTCTTC. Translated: CSVEGGGLEQFF.

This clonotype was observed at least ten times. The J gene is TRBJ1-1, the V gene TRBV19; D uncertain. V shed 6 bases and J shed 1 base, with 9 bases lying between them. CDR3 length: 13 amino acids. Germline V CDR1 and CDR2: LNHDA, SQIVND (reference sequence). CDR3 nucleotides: TGTGCCAGTAGGTTACGAGGGAACACTGAAGCTTTCTTT. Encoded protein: CASRLRGNTEAFF.

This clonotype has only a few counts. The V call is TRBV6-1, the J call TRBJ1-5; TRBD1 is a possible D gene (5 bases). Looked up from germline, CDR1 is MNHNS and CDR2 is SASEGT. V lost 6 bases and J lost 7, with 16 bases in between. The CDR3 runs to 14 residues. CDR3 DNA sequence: TGTGCCAGCAGACGACAGCCTAGAGAGCAGCCCCAGCATTTT. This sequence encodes CASRRQPREQPQHF.

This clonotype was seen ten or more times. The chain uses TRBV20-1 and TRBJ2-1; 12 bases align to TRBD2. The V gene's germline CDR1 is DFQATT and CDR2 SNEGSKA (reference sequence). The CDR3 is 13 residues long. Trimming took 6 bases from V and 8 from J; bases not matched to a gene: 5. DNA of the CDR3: TGCAGTGCCGTGACTAGCGGGAGCCATGAGCAGTTCTTC. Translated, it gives CSAVTSGSHEQFF.

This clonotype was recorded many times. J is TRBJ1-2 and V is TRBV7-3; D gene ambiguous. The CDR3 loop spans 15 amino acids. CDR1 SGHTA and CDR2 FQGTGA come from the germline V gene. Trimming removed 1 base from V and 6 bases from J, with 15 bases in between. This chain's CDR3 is CASSLSGRSTHGYTF. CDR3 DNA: TGTGCCAGCAGCTTAAGTGGTCGGAGTACACATGGCTACACCTTC. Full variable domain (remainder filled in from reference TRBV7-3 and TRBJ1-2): GAGVSQTPSNKVTEKGKYVELRCDPISGHTALYWYRQSLGQGPEFLIYFQGTGAADDSGLPNDRFFAVRPEGSVSTLKIQRTERGDSAVYLCASSLSGRSTHGYTFGSGTRLTVV.

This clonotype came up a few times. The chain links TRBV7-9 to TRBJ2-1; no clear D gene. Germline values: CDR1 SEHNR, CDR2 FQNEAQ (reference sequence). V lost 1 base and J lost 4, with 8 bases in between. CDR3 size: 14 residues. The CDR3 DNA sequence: TGTGCCAGCAGCTTAGTTTTAGGATACAATGAGCAGTTCTTC. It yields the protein CASSLVLGYNEQFF.

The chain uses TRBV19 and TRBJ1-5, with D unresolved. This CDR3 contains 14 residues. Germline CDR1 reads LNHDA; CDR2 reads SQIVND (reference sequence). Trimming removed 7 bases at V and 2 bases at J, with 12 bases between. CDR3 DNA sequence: TGTGCCAGTAAGGGTAGGCAGCGCAATCAGCCCCAGCATTTT. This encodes CASKGRQRNQPQHF.

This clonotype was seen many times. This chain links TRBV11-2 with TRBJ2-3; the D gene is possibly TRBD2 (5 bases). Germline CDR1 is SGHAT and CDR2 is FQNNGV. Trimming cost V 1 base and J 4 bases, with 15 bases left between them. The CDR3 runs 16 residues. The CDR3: CASSLVWGRDSDTQYF. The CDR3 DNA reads TGTGCCAGCAGCTTAGTGTGGGGTCGGGATTCAGATACGCAGTATTTT.

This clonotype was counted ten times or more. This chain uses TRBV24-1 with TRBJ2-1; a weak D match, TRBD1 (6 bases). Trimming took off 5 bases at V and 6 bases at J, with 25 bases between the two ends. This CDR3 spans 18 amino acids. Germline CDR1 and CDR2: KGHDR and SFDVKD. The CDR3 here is CATSGSEPGTRAFNEQFF. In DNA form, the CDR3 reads TGTGCCACCAGTGGATCAGAACCGGGGACAAGGGCTTTCAATGAGCAGTTCTTC.

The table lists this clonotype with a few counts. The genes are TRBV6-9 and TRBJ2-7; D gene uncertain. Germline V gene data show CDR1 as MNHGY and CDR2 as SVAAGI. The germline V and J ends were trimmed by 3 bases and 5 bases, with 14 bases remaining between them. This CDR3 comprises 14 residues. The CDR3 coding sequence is TGTGCCAGCAGTTACCTGGCTAGGCGAGACGAGCAGTACTTC. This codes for CASSYLARRDEQYF.

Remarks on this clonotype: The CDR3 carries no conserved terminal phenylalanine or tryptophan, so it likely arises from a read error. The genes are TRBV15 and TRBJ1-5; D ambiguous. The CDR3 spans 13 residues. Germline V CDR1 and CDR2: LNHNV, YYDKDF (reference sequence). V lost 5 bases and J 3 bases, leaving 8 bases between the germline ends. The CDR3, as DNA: TGTGCCACCAGCGGACGGGACAATCAGCCCCAGCATTCT. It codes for CATSGRDNQPQHS.

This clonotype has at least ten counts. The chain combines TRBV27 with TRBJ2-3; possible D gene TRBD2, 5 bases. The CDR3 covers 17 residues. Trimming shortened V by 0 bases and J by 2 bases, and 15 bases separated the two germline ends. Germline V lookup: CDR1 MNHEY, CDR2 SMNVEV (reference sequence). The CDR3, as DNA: TGTGCCAGCAGTTTATCCAGGCGGGTAGGAGACACAGATACGCAGTATTTT. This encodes CASSLSRRVGDTDTQYF.

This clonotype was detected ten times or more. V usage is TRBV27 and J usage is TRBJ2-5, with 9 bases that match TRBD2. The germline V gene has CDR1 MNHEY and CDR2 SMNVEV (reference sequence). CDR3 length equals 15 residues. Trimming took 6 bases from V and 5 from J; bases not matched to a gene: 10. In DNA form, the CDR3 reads TGTGCCAGCAGAGATCGCGGGAGGGGTAAGGAGACCCAGTACTTC. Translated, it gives CASRDRGRGKETQYF.

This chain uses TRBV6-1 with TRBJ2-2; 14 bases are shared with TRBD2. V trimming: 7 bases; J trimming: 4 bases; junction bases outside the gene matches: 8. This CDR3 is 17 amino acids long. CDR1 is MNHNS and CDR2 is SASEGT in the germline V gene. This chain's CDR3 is CASIRLAGGRPTGELFF. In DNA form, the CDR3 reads TGTGCCAGCATTCGACTAGCGGGAGGGCGTCCCACCGGGGAGCTGTTTTTT.

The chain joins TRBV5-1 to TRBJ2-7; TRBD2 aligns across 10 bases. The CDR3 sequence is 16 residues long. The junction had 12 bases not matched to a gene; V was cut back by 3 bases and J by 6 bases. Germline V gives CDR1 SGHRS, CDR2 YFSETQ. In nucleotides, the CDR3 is TGCGCCAGCAGCTCGACGAGCGGGAGGGCCAGGGGCGAGCAGTACTTC. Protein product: CASSSTSGRARGEQYF.

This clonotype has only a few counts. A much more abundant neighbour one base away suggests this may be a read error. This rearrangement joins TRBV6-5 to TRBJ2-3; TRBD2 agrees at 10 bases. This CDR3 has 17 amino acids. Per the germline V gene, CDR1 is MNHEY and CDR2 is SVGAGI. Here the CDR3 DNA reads TGTACCAGCAGTTACCATCTAGCGGGAGAATCCACAGATACGCAGTATTTT. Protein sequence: CTSSYHLAGESTDTQYF.

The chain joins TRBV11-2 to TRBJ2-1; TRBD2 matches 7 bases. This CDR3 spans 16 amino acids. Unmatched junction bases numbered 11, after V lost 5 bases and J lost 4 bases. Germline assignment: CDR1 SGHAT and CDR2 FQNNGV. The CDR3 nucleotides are TGTGCCAGCAGCCCTCTTAGGGGCGGGGGTTACAATGAGCAGTTCTTC. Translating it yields CASSPLRGGGYNEQFF.

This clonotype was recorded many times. The CDR3 coding sequence is TGTGCCAGCAGCTTGGCCCCCGGGACGGGGGAAAAGACCCAGTACTTC. Translated, it gives CASSLAPGTGEKTQYF. This rearrangement joins TRBV5-5 to TRBJ2-5; perhaps TRBD2 as D (6 bases). Trimming pared 0 bases from V and 6 bases from J, leaving 18 bases between. Per the germline V gene, CDR1 is SGHKS and CDR2 is YYEKEE (reference sequence). This CDR3 is built from 16 residues. The complete variable domain, with remaining parts taken from reference TRBV5-5 and TRBJ2-5, reads DAGVTQSPTHLIKTRGQQVTLRCSPISGHKSVSWYQQVLGQGPQFIFQYYEKEERGRGNFPDRFSARQFPNYSSELNVNALLLGDSALYLCASSLAPGTGEKTQYFGPGTRLLVL.

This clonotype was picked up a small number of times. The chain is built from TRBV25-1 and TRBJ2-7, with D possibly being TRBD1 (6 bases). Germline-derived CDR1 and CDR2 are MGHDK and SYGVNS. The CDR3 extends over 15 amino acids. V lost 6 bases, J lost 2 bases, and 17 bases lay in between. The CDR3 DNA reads TGTGCCAGCAGCAGGCCCGGACAGCTACCCTACGAGCAGTACTTC. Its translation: CASSRPGQLPYEQYF.

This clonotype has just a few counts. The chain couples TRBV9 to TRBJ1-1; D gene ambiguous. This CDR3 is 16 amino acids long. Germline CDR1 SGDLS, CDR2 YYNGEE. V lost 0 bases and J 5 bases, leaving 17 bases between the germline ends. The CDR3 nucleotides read TGTGCCAGCAGCGTAGGACCGAATACCGACGAAACTGAAGCTTTCTTT. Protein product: CASSVGPNTDETEAFF.

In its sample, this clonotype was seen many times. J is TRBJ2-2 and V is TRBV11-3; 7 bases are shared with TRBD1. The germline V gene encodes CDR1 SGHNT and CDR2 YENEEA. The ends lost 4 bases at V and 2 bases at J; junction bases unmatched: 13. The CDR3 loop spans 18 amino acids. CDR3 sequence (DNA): TGTGCCAGCAGCTCATCTCCCTGGGGACAGACTAACACCGGGGAGCTGTTTTTT. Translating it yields CASSSSPWGQTNTGELFF. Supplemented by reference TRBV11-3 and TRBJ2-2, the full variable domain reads EAGVVQSPRYKIIEKKQPVAFWCNPISGHNTLYWYLQNLGQGPELLIRYENEEAVDDSQLPKDRFSAERLKGVDSTLKIQPAELGDSAVYLCASSSSPWGQTNTGELFFGEGSRLTVL.